The T cell receptor (beta chain) described here comes from a study of OX40 agonist ivuxolimab in advanced cancers. Study-level results: Patients with a partial response at 0.1-3.0 mg/kg had among the lowest clonal expansion. Fewer expanded clones were found on average in CD4+ than in CD8+ T cells. CD4+ and CD8+ T cells in blood underwent clonal expansion by week 6 at 0.1 to 3.0 mg/kg.

As regards this clone: What it binds is not known.

Sequencing used immunoSEQ multiplex PCR; TCRdb keeps in-frame clones, though not all of them. The sample shows tens of thousands of clones, 84% of them seen only once. Germline V gives CDR1 SNHLY, CDR2 FYNNEI. The V gene lost 6 bases and the J gene lost 7 bases, with 15 bases spanning the gap. The CDR3 totals 13 residues. This TCR was recovered from an adult with an advanced solid tumor such as melanoma, head and neck, liver or kidney cancer. The sequenced sample was CD4+ or CD8+ T cells sorted from blood, obtained in a trial of the OX40 agonist ivuxolimab. V and J are TRBV2 and TRBJ1-2; possible D gene TRBD1, 5 bases. CDR3 sequence: CASSPGRETGYTF. The CDR3 DNA sequence: TGTGCCAGCAGCCCGGGCAGGGAGACTGGCTACACCTTC.